This T cell receptor (beta chain) was found in a study of T cell changes during pregnancy in multiple sclerosis. V lost 0 bases and J 5 bases, leaving 7 bases between the germline ends. Germline assignment: CDR1 SGHRS and CDR2 YFSETQ. The CDR3 covers 13 residues. Measured with immunoSEQ multiplex PCR; TCRdb has only the in-frame clones, and not every one. This sample has 65,000 to 85,000 clones, with 92% found just once. The sample in question was peripheral blood, obtained after pregnancy. This rearrangement joins TRBV5-1 to TRBJ2-3; D not resolved. This receptor was obtained from a female donor with multiple sclerosis, enrolled in a pregnancy study. The CDR3 nucleotides are TGCGCCAGCAGCTTGGTGAGACTAGATACGCAGTATTTT. This codes for CASSLVRLDTQYF.